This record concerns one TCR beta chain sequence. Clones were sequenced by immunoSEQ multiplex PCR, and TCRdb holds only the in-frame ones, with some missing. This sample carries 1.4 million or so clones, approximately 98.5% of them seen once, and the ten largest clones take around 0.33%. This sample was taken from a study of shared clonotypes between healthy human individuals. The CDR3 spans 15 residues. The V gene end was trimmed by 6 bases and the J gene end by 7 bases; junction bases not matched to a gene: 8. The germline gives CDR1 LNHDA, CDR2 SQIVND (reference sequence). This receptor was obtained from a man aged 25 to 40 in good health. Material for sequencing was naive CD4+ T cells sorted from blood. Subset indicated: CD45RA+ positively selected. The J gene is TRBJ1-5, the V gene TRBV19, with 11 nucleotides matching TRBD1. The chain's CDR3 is CASSRGQGARQPQHF. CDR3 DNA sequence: TGTGCCAGTAGCCGCGGACAGGGGGCGCGACAGCCCCAGCATTTT. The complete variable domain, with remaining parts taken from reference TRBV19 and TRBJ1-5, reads DGGITQSPKYLFRKEGQNVTLSCEQNLNHDAMYWYRQDPGQGLRLIYYSQIVNDFQKGDIAEGYSVSREKKESFPLTVTSAQKNPTAFYLCASSRGQGARQPQHFGDGTRLSIL.